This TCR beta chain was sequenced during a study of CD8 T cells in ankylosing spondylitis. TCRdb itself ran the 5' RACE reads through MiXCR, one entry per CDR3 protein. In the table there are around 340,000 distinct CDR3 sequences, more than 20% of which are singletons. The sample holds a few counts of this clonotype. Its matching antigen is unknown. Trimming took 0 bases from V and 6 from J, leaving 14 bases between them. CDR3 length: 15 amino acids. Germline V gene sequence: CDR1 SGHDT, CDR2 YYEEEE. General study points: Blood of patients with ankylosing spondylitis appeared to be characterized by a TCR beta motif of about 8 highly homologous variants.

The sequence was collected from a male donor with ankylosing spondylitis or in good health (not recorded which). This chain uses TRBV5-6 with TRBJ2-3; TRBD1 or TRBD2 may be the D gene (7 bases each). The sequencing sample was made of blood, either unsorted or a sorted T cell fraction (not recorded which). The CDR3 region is CASSLVQGGTDTQYF. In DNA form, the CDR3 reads TGTGCCAGCAGCTTGGTGCAGGGGGGGACGGATACGCAGTATTTT.